Listed below are T cell receptor beta chains from one sample, sequenced in a study of regulatory and conventional T cells in RAG deficiency. The method was immunoSEQ multiplex PCR; TCRdb's version includes in-frame clones alone and lacks a portion of them. The repertoire holds some 19,000 clones, with 80% to 90% as singletons. The same sample was also used in a study of regulatory T cells.

Sequencing was performed on Tregs sorted from blood. These receptor sequences come from a human donor in good health. CDR3s include the opening cysteine and the closing phenylalanine or tryptophan. A D gene is named only where the DNA matches it firmly. Some rows have no size entry. The others give once, few or many, or a class for an expanded clone.

. TRBJ1-1 TRBV7-9 . TGTGCCAGCAGCTTATCGGACTACACTGAAGCTTTCTTT CASSLSDYTEAFF
. TRBJ2-3 TRBV19 . TGTGCCAGTAATGCCAGGGTTGGCCCGTCGGGGACAGATACGCAGTATTTT CASNARVGPSGTDTQYF
. TRBJ2-7 TRBV5-1 TRBD2 TGCGCCAGCAGCCGGGGGGCTGGCGGGGGGGCCTACGAGCAGTACTTC CASSRGAGGGAYEQYF
. TRBJ2-5 TRBV19 TRBD2 TGTGCCAGTAGTATAACAGCGGGAGTCTTAGAGACCCAGTACTTC CASSITAGVLETQYF
. TRBJ1-1 TRBV19 . TGTGCCAGTAAAGGTCCGTTTGAGGCTTTCTTT CASKGPFEAFF
. TRBJ1-5 TRBV6-5 TRBD1 TGTGCCAGCAGACGGGGACAGGGAACGCATCAGCCCCAGCATTTT CASRRGQGTHQPQHF
few TRBJ1-5 TRBV19 TRBD1 TGTGCCAGTAGTATTGACAGGGGTCAGCCCCAGCATTTT CASSIDRGQPQHF
. TRBJ1-4 TRBV6-5 . TGTGCCAGCAGTTGGAAGGGTGAAAAACTGTTTTTT CASSWKGEKLFF
. TRBJ1-2 TRBV5-1 . TGCGCCAGCAGGGGGGCGGAGGGGCTAGCCTATGGCTACACCTTC CASRGAEGLAYGYTF
. TRBJ2-6 TRBV11-3 . TGTGCCAGCAGCCCCGCTCGTGGAAGCTCTGGGGCCAACGTCCTGACTTTC CASSPARGSSGANVLTF
. TRBJ2-3 TRBV15 TRBD2 TGTGCCACCAGCAGACCCCGGAGGGGTCTAGCGGGGGCGCGCACAGATACGCAGTATTTT CATSRPRRGLAGARTDTQYF
. TRBJ1-6 TRBV25-1 . TGTGCCAGCAGTGACCCGGGAAGTAATTCACCCCTCCACTTT CASSDPGSNSPLHF
once TRBJ1-5 TRBV19 . TGTGCCAGTAGTCCACAGGGTTGGAGCAATCAGCCCCAGCATTTT CASSPQGWSNQPQHF
. TRBJ1-1 TRBV27 TRBD1 TGTGCCAGTAAATGGGACAGCTTGAACACTGAAGCTTTCTTT CASKWDSLNTEAFF
. TRBJ2-6 TRBV5-1 . TGCGCCAGCAGTACTGCGAGCTTCAGCTCTGGGGCCAACGTCCTGACTTTC CASSTASFSSGANVLTF
few TRBJ1-5 TRBV7-9 TRBD1 TGTGCCAGCCAGACAGGGGGCCAGAATCAGCCCCAGCATTTT CASQTGGQNQPQHF
. TRBJ2-7 TRBV14 . TGTGCCAGCAGCCATCCGGGTCGTAATGCCGAGCAGTACTTC CASSHPGRNAEQYF
. TRBJ2-7 TRBV27 TRBD2 TGTGCCAGCACCCAACGGGGGGGGTTGGTGAACGAGCAGTACTTC CASTQRGGLVNEQYF
. TRBJ2-7 TRBV19 TRBD1 TGTGCCAGTAGTATAAGGACAGGGACCATCTACGAGCAGTACTTC CASSIRTGTIYEQYF
. TRBJ1-6 TRBV7-6 TRBD1 TGTGCCAGCAGCGTAGAGGACAGGGGCGGGTGGGGCTCTGGGGCTTCGCCCCTCCACTTT CASSVEDRGGWGSGASPLHF
. TRBJ1-2 TRBV5-6 TRBD1 TGTGCCAGCAGCTTGGTGGGACAGGACTATGGCTACACCTTC CASSLVGQDYGYTF
. TRBJ1-1 TRBV5-8 . TGTGCCAGCAGCGTGGCCAAAAGCCACATGAACACTGAAGCTTTCTTT CASSVAKSHMNTEAFF
. TRBJ2-3 TRBV4-2 . TGTGCCAGCAGCCAAGCGGGAGCTGAGGTAGATACGCAGTATTTT CASSQAGAEVDTQYF
. TRBJ2-6 TRBV2 TRBD1 TGTGCCAGCGGCATGGACAGGGCTGGGGCCAACGTCCTGACTTTC CASGMDRAGANVLTF
. TRBJ2-1 TRBV5-1 . TGCGCCAGCAGCCCGGATCGACTAGAGCTTGAGCAGTTCTTC CASSPDRLELEQFF
. TRBJ2-7 TRBV6-5 . TGTGCCAGCAGTTACCGGTTCGGGGGAGGGGGCTACGAGCAGTACTTC CASSYRFGGGGYEQYF
. TRBJ1-2 TRBV5-5 . TGTGCCAGCAGCTTTTACGGGGGGGTTTATGGCTACACCTTC CASSFYGGVYGYTF
. TRBJ2-2 TRBV10-3 . TGTGCCATCAGTGAAAGGTTCACCGGGGAGCTGTTTTTT CAISERFTGELFF
. TRBJ2-7 TRBV27 TRBD2 TGTGCCAGCAGTGCTAGCGGAGCCAGCTACGAGCAGTACTTC CASSASGASYEQYF
once TRBJ2-7 TRBV7-2 TRBD1 TGTGCCAGCAGCTCACGGGACAGGGGGGACTCCTACGAGCAGTACTTC CASSSRDRGDSYEQYF
. TRBJ2-7 TRBV7-9 . TGTGCCAGCAGCCTTTCCCTCTACGAGCAGTACTTC CASSLSLYEQYF
once TRBJ2-1 TRBV7-3 . TGTGCCAGCAGCTTAGGGAGATCCAATGAGCAGTTCTTC CASSLGRSNEQFF